The rows below give T cell receptor beta chains drawn from one sample of a study of T cell responses to AZD1222 COVID-19 vaccine. Repertoires were generated with immunoSEQ multiplex PCR, while TCRdb's copy carries only in-frame clones and drops some. The sample contains some 130,000 clones, 85% to 90% of which appear only once. Specimen: peripheral blood, collected on day 0 of AZD1222 vaccination. The source of these receptors is an adult in good health. Both conserved end residues are part of each CDR3. The D gene is left open where the match is weak. Not every row has a clone size; where given, it reads once, few, many or a size class.

size,D,J,V,DNA,CDR3
.,.,TRBJ2-7,TRBV4-1,TGCGCCAGCAGCCAAGGCCCCTCCGAGCAGTACTTC,CASSQGPSEQYF
.,.,TRBJ2-5,TRBV11-3,TGTGCCAGCAGCTCCCGAACAGGGCAGCAAGAGACCCAGTACTTC,CASSSRTGQQETQYF
.,.,TRBJ2-1,TRBV10-3,TGTGCCATCAGTGGGGCAGGGGGGGATGAGCAGTTCTTC,CAISGAGGDEQFF
.,TRBD2,TRBJ2-2,TRBV7-3,TGTGCCAGCAGCTTAACGGAACTAGCGGGGGGCTGGACCGGGAAGCTGTTTTTT,CASSLTELAGGWTGKLFF
.,.,TRBJ1-2,TRBV29-1,TGCAGCGTCACACGGGGCCCTAACTATGGCTACACCTTC,CSVTRGPNYGYTF
.,.,TRBJ2-1,TRBV28,TGTGCCAGCACCCCGGGTGGGGGTCGGTACAATGAGCAGTTCTTC,CASTPGGGRYNEQFF
.,.,TRBJ1-5,TRBV6-2/TRBV6-3,TGTGCCAGCAGTTACCTTGGTCAGCCCCAGCATTTT,CASSYLGQPQHF
.,TRBD2,TRBJ2-7,TRBV7-2,TGTGCCAGCAGCTTAGGGGGACTAGCCGGCCACGAGCAGTACTTC,CASSLGGLAGHEQYF
once,TRBD2,TRBJ2-7,TRBV5-4,TGTGCCAGCAGCCCAAAGGGACTAGCGGGGGTTGGCTACGAGCAGTACTTC,CASSPKGLAGVGYEQYF
few,.,TRBJ2-7,TRBV5-1,TGCGCCAGCACCTGGGACAACTACGAGCAGTACTTC,CASTWDNYEQYF
.,.,TRBJ1-6,TRBV5-1,TGCGCCAGCAGCTTGGGGCGTATGGCCTATAATTCACCCCTCCACTTT,CASSLGRMAYNSPLHF
.,TRBD1,TRBJ2-2,TRBV11-2,TGTGCCTCCCAGCGGAGGGGGGACAGGGTAAGCACCGGGGAGCTGTTTTTT,CASQRRGDRVSTGELFF
.,.,TRBJ1-5,TRBV7-8,TGTGCCAGCAGCCAAAACCGCCCGGGAGGCAATCAGCCCCAGCATTTT,CASSQNRPGGNQPQHF
.,TRBD2,TRBJ2-7,TRBV28,TGTGCCAGCAGTTGGAGCGGGGTCTCCTACGAGCAGTACTTC,CASSWSGVSYEQYF
.,.,TRBJ1-6,TRBV6-6,TGTGCCAGCCGGGACATCGTCGGACCCCTCCACTTT,CASRDIVGPLHF
.,TRBD1,TRBJ1-1,TRBV28,TGTGCCAGCAGGGGGGGAGACAGGGAAAACACTGAAGCTTTCTTT,CASRGGDRENTEAFF
.,.,TRBJ2-1,TRBV3-1/TRBV3-2,TGTGCCAGCAGCCAAGGGGGGCGCCAGGAGCAGTTCTTC,CASSQGGRQEQFF
.,.,TRBJ2-6,TRBV11-3,TGTGCCAGCAGCCCTACCGCTGGGGCCAACGTCCTGACTTTC,CASSPTAGANVLTF
.,.,TRBJ1-3,TRBV21-1,TGTGCCAGGTTCCGAAGGGGTGGTGGAAACACCATATATTTT,CARFRRGGGNTIYF
.,TRBD1,TRBJ1-3,TRBV27,TGTGCCAGCAGTTTACAGGGGGCGTATGGAAACACCATATATTTT,CASSLQGAYGNTIYF
.,TRBD1,TRBJ2-7,TRBV6-2/TRBV6-3,TGTGCCAGCAGTTGGGACCGATCAAGGACAGGGGGTGAGGAGCAGTACTTC,CASSWDRSRTGGEEQYF
once,TRBD1,TRBJ1-5,TRBV7-2,TGTGCCAGCAGCTTAGGCCTTGACAGGGGTACTTTTGGGCCCCAGCATTTT,CASSLGLDRGTFGPQHF
.,.,TRBJ1-1,TRBV19,TGTGCCAGTAGTATAGATGTCTGGCGGGAAGCTTTCTTT,CASSIDVWREAFF
.,.,TRBJ1-2,TRBV27,TGTGCCAGCTCCCGAAGGCACGGGTTGGGGGGCTACACCTTC,CASSRRHGLGGYTF
.,.,TRBJ2-5,TRBV18,TGTGCCAGCTCACCACCGTATCTCCGGGAGACCCAGTACTTC,CASSPPYLRETQYF
.,.,TRBJ1-6,TRBV9,TGTGCCAGTACCAGGGGCCTTAGCTCCTATAATTCACCCCTCCACTTT,CASTRGLSSYNSPLHF
.,TRBD1,TRBJ1-2,TRBV7-9,TGTGCCAGCAGCTTTGTTACAGGGGCGACTGGCTACACCTTC,CASSFVTGATGYTF
.,.,TRBJ1-6,TRBV4-2,TGTGCCAGCAGCTTATACACTAGGCCAGGGGTGAATTCACCCCTCCACTTT,CASSLYTRPGVNSPLHF
.,TRBD1,TRBJ1-6,TRBV6-2/TRBV6-3,TGTGCCAGCAGTCTCCAATACAGGGGGAATAATTCACCCCTCCACTTT,CASSLQYRGNNSPLHF
.,.,TRBJ1-3,TRBV9,TGTGCCAGCAGCGTAGACGGAAACACCATATATTTT,CASSVDGNTIYF
.,.,TRBJ1-5,TRBV27,TGTGCCAGCAGGAACAGGGCAGGTCAGCCCCAGCATTTT,CASRNRAGQPQHF
.,TRBD1,TRBJ1-1,TRBV29-1,TGCAGCGTTGGAGGGACAGGGGGGGTGCCTGAAGCTTTCTTT,CSVGGTGGVPEAFF
.,.,TRBJ1-1,TRBV27,TGTGCCAGCAGTTTACGGGCCCTAGGGGACACTGAAGCTTTCTTT,CASSLRALGDTEAFF
.,.,TRBJ2-6,TRBV30,TGTGCCTGGACAGTCGGCTCTGGGGCCAACGTCCTGACTTTC,CAWTVGSGANVLTF
.,.,TRBJ2-7,TRBV27,TGTGCCAGCAGTTTATCCCCCCGTTCTTACAGGGAGGGATTCTACGAGCAGTACTTC,CASSLSPRSYREGFYEQYF
.,.,TRBJ2-6,TRBV7-9,TGTGCCAGCAGCCCTTCCCGCACGAGCTCTGGGGCCAACGTCCTGACTTTC,CASSPSRTSSGANVLTF
.,.,TRBJ2-5,TRBV18,TGTGCCAGCTCACCACCGTCAAGGACGCAAGAGACCCAGTACTTC,CASSPPSRTQETQYF
.,.,TRBJ2-7,TRBV2,TGTGCCAGCAGTGAAGGATACGAGCAGTACTTC,CASSEGYEQYF
few,TRBD1,TRBJ1-1,TRBV5-6,TGTGCCAGCAGCGCCGGGACAGCCCTGAACACTGAAGCTTTCTTT,CASSAGTALNTEAFF
.,.,TRBJ1-4,TRBV6-2/TRBV6-3,TGTGCCAGCAGTCGAGGGGTGGATGAAAAACTGTTTTTT,CASSRGVDEKLFF
.,.,TRBJ1-1,TRBV2,TGTGCCAGCAGTCGTACAGGGCTTGAAGCTTTCTTT,CASSRTGLEAFF
.,.,TRBJ1-2,TRBV29-1,TGCAGCGTTGCGGGACATCTAAATGGCTACACCTTC,CSVAGHLNGYTF
once,TRBD1,TRBJ1-1,TRBV3-1/TRBV3-2,TGTGCCAGCCGCAGGGGGCTGAAGGGGAACTTGAACACTGAAGCTTTCTTT,CASRRGLKGNLNTEAFF
.,.,TRBJ2-6,TRBV4-3,TGCGCCAGCAGCCAAGAGAGAGGGACTGGGGCCAACGTCCTGACTTTC,CASSQERGTGANVLTF
.,.,TRBJ2-7,TRBV7-9,TGTGCCAGCAGCTTAGCGGCAGGACCCTACGAGCAGTACTTC,CASSLAAGPYEQYF
.,.,TRBJ1-1,TRBV6-5,TGCGTGGGGGGCGGGATGAACACTGAAGCTTTCTTT,CVGGGMNTEAFF
.,.,TRBJ2-7,TRBV28,TGTGCCAGCAGCAGATTCTACGAGCAGTACTTC,CASSRFYEQYF
.,.,TRBJ1-2,TRBV2,TGTGCCAGCGGACGGCGGTCCAACTATGGCTACACCTTC,CASGRRSNYGYTF
.,.,TRBJ1-2,TRBV6-5,TGTGCCAGCAGTTACGATCAGAACTATGGCTACACCTTC,CASSYDQNYGYTF
.,TRBD1,TRBJ1-2,TRBV5-1,TGCGCCAGCAGCCAGGGGACAGCTGCTAACTATGGCTACACCTTC,CASSQGTAANYGYTF
.,TRBD1,TRBJ2-7,TRBV5-1,TGCGCCAGCAGCTTGGCCGGGACAGGGGGCTACGAGCAGTACTTC,CASSLAGTGGYEQYF
.,TRBD1,TRBJ1-3,TRBV7-3,TGTGCCAGCAGCTTAACGGGGACAGGGGGCTATTACTCTGGAAACACCATATATTTT,CASSLTGTGGYYSGNTIYF
once,.,TRBJ1-6,TRBV19,TGTGCCAGTAGTAACGTCAATTCACCCCTCCACTTT,CASSNVNSPLHF